This T cell receptor beta chain came from a study of beta chain features in type 1 diabetes. About the study: No age, gender or cell yield differences were seen between patients and healthy donors.

The whole isolated RNA underwent reverse transcription, so sequencing captured expressed TCRB transcripts. Data came from immunoSEQ multiplex PCR; TCRdb stores just in-frame clones and leaves some out. The table records more than 150,000 clones, approximately 8.4% of them present only once. CDR3 size: 16 residues. Trimming pared 6 bases from V and 4 bases from J, leaving 16 bases between. The germline V gene has CDR1 LGHNT and CDR2 FRNRAP. The authors took one heparinised blood draw, averaging about 116 mL, from each donor. Sequencing was done on a sample of central memory CD4+ T cells from blood. This chain uses TRBV12-5 with TRBJ2-6; a weak D match, TRBD2 (6 bases). The clonotype comes from a woman between 18 and 29 years old in good health. For the CDR3, the DNA is TGTGCTAGTGGCGGGACTCCGGGCGCCGGGGCCAACGTCCTGACTTTC. It specifies CASGGTPGAGANVLTF. Combining the CDR3 with reference TRBV12-5 and TRBJ2-6 gives the whole variable domain DARVTQTPRHKVTEMGQEVTMRCQPILGHNTVFWYRQTMMQGLELLAYFRNRAPLDDSGMPKDRFSAEMPDATLATLKIQPSEPRDSAVYFCASGGTPGAGANVLTFGAGSRLTVL.